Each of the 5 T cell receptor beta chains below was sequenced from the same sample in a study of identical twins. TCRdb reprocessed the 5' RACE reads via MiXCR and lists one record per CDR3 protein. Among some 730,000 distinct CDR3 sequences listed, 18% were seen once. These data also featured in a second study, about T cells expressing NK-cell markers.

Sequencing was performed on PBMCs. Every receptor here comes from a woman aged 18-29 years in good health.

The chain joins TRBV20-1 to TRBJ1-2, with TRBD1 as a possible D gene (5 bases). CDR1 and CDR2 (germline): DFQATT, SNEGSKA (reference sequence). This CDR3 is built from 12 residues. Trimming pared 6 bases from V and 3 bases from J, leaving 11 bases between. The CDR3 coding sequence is TGCAGTGCGGAGCCAGGGCACTATGGCTACACCTTC. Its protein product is CSAEPGHYGYTF.

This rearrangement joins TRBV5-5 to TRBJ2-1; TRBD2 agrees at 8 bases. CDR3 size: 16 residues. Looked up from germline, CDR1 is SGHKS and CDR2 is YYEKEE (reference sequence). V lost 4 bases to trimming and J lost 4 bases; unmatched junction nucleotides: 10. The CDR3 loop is CASSGRSGSVYNEQFF. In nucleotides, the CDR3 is TGTGCCAGCAGCGGTAGGAGCGGGAGCGTTTACAATGAGCAGTTCTTC. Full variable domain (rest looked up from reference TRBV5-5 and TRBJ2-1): DAGVTQSPTHLIKTRGQQVTLRCSPISGHKSVSWYQQVLGQGPQFIFQYYEKEERGRGNFPDRFSARQFPNYSSELNVNALLLGDSALYLCASSGRSGSVYNEQFFGPGTRLTVL.

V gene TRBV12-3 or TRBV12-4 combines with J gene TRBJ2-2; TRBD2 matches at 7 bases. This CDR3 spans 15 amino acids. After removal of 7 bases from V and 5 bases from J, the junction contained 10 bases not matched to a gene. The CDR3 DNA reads TGTGCCAGCAATGAGCGGGAAGGGGAAACCGGGGAGCTGTTTTTT. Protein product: CASNEREGETGELFF.

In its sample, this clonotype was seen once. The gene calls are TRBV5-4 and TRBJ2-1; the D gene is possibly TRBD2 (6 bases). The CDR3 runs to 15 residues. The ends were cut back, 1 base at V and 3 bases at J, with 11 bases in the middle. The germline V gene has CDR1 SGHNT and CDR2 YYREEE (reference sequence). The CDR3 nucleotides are TGTGCCAGCAGCTTGAAAGTAGCGGACTACAATGAGCAGTTCTTC. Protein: CASSLKVADYNEQFF. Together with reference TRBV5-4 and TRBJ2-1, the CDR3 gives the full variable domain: ETGVTQSPTHLIKTRGQQVTLRCSSQSGHNTVSWYQQALGQGPQFIFQYYREEENGRGNFPPRFSGLQFPNYSSELNVNALELDDSALYLCASSLKVADYNEQFFGPGTRLTVL.

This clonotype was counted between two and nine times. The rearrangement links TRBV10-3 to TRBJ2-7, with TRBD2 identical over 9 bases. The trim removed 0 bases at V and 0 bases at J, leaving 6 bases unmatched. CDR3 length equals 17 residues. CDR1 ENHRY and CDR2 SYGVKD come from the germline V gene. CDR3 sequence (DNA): TGTGCCATCAGTGAGTCTACTAGCGGGCGTATCTCCTACGAGCAGTACTTC. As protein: CAISESTSGRISYEQYF.